This T cell receptor beta chain is drawn from a study of Japanese encephalitis immunity and Zika vaccine responses (dated by TCRdb to 2020 to 2023). For the wider study: Included participants received three 5.0 ug doses of alum-adjuvanted ZPIV at weeks 0, 4 and 28. Approximately eleven participants were given two doses of JEV vaccine (IXIARO) 28 days apart, two to three months before the first ZPIV dose. One dose of YFV vaccine (YF-VAX) was administered before ZPIV to roughly 12 participants, and fewer than 10 participants were flavivirus-naive. For TCR sequencing, six representative participants were selected from each pre-vaccination group, and samples were taken at week 0 (after pre-vaccination, before ZPIV) and at week 52. In addition, the TCR repertoires of a few flavivirus-naive individuals were analyzed at weeks 2, 6 and 52 after ZPIV vaccination began. For stimulations, either ZIKV structural-protein peptide pools divided into flavivirus-conserved and non-conserved sets or JEV or YFV peptides matching the pre-vaccination were used. The ZIKV peptides, 15-mers that overlapped by 11 residues, were chosen for containing NetMHCpan/NetMHCII-predicted epitopes with affinity below 50 nM. The study examined whether earlier vaccination against Japanese encephalitis virus (JEV) or yellow fever virus (YFV) influenced CD4 T cell responses to the Zika vaccine.

Judged by its sample share, this clonotype qualifies as large (0.1 to 1%). The sample holds no much larger clone one base away, and base qualities are not on file. PBMCs were labeled with CellTrace CFSE and cultured for less than 7 days in RPMI with 8% human serum plus peptide pools at approximately 1 ug/mL each. On a BD FACSAria, proliferating CD4 T cells were sorted without fixation as live CD56-CD19-CD16-CD3+CD4+ CFSE-low cells. The enrolled adults were healthy and tested seronegative for ZIKV, JEV, YFV, DENV and WNV on microneutralization screening. The samples were drawn from a phase 1 trial of an alum-adjuvanted Zika purified-inactivated virus (ZPIV) vaccine that was randomized, double-blinded and placebo-controlled. Peripheral blood mononuclear cells were isolated by standard procedure and were kept frozen in liquid nitrogen until use. According to the germline V gene (reference sequence), CDR1 reads SEHNR and CDR2 reads FQNEAQ. Ends trimmed: V by 3 bases, J by 15 bases; bases unmatched to a gene: 13. From its cysteine to its phenylalanine, the CDR3 spans 14 amino acids. Only the CDR3 DNA is retained, 42 bases long and in frame from the first base.

What the work shows at the level of the full study, not this receptor alone: CD8 T cell responses to ZIKV peptide pools were of very low magnitude and seen in only a few individuals. Repertoire similarity across time-points and stimulations was higher in JEV-pre-vaccinated donors than in YFV-pre-vaccinated donors, indicating more clonotypes shared between ZIKV and JEV stimulation. Samples grouped by participant and showed no similarity between individuals, suggesting that no public TCRs were detected. Peptide-pool deconvolution was not performed because of sample size limitations, and consequently the individual peptides driving cross-reactive responses were not identified. The analysis covered only a subset of trial participants who had three doses and adequate samples, rather than the whole vaccinated cohort. In JEV-pre-vaccinated donors, the repertoire richness of CD4 T cells responding to conserved ZIKV epitopes dropped significantly after ZPIV.

The library was generated by 5' RACE. Before sequencing, TCRbeta libraries were pooled in proportion to the sorted cell numbers of each library. Total RNA from sorted cells was extracted with RNAzol RT, and cDNA was made with an oligo(dT) primer and a template-switching oligo. The TCRbeta V-CDR3-J region was amplified by PCR with Kapa HiFi between a SMARTer oligo primer and a TCRbeta constant-region primer. A second PCR attached Illumina adaptors and sample-specific index barcodes, followed by HighPrep bead cleanup and Bioanalyzer confirmation of a band of roughly 650 bp. Libraries were sequenced on an Illumina MiSeq with 2x151 bp paired-end reads. Concerning the study's data processing: Reads were demultiplexed with an in-house Java program, and TCRbeta annotations were assigned and clonotypes were counted with MiXCR. To assess repertoire overlap, Morisita-Horn indices from the R package vegan were used, along with UPGMA clustering and Circos plots of recurring clonotypes. Shannon diversity and richness were normalized to the maximum possible value based on input cell numbers, so that values between 0 and 1 were obtained. MUSCLE was used to align CDR3beta sequences, SeqinR to compute distances, and R to plot multidimensional scaling. TCRdb trimmed public reads at Q25 via fastp, called clones via MiXCR and kept in-frame beta chains. Entries that share a CDR3 protein sequence are merged under the most common genes and DNA. TCRdb's processing, not the study's, gives the V and J calls here. The sample table holds some 510 distinct CDR3 sequences, of which 2.5% to 4% were seen once. About a quarter of the sample rests with the top ten.

Recombination connected TRBV7-9 to TRBJ2-1, and 8 bases in between align with TRBD1. This specimen consisted of antigen-activated CD4+ T cells from blood, cultured, obtained during a Zika inactivated vaccine study. This TCR derives from an adult woman who received an inactivated Zika virus vaccine. CDR3 region: CASSFPDRGGMLFF. The DNA sequence is as follows: TGTGCCAGCAGCTTCCCCGACAGGGGCGGAATGTTGTTCTTC.